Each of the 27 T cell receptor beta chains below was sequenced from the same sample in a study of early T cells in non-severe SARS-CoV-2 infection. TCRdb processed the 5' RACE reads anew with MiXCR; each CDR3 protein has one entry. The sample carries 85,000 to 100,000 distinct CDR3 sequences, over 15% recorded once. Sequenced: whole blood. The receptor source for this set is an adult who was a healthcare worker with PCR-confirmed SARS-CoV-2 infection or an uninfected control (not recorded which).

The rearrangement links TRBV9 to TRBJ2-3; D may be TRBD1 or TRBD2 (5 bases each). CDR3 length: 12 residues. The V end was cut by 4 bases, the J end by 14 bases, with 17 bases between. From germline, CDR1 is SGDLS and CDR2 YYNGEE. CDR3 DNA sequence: TGTGCCAGCAGCCTTGACCGAGGGGCTATGTATTTT. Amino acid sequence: CASSLDRGAMYF.

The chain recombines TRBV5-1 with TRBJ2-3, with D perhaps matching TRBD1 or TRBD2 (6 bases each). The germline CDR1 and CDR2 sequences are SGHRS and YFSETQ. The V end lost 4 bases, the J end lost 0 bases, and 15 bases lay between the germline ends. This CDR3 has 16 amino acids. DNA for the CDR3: TGCGCCAGCAGCCGCCGGTCGGGGGCAAGCACAGATACGCAGTATTTT. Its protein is CASSRRSGASTDTQYF.

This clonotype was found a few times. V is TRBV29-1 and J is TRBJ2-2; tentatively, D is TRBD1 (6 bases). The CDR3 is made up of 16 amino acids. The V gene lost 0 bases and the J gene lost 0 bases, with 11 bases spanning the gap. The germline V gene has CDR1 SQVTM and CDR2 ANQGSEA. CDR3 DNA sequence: TGCAGCGTTGAAGAGGCAGGGACACCGAACACCGGGGAGCTGTTTTTT. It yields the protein CSVEEAGTPNTGELFF.

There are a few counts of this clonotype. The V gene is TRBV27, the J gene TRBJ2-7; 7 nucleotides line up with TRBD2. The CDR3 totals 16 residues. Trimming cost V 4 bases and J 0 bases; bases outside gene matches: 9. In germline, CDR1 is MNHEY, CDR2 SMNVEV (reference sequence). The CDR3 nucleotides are TGTGCCAGCAGTTCGCCTACTAGCGAGAGCTCCTACGAGCAGTACTTC. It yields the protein CASSSPTSESSYEQYF.

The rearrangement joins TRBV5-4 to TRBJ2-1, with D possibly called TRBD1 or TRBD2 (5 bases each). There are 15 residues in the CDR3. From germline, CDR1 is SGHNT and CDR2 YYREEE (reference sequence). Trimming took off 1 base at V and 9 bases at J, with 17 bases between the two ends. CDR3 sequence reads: CASSLIRDLRSEQFF. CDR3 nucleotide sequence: TGTGCCAGCAGCTTGATACGGGACCTTCGGAGTGAGCAGTTCTTC.

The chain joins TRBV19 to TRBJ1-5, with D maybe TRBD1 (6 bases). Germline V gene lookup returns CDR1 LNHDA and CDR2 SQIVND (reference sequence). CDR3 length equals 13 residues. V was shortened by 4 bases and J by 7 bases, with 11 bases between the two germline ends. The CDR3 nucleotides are TGTGCCAGTAGTACAGGGGTAAGGCAGCCCCAGCATTTT. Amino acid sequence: CASSTGVRQPQHF.

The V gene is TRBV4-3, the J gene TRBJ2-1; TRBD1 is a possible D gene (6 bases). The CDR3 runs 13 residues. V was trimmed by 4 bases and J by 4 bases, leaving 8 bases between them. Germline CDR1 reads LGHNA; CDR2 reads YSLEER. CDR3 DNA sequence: TGCGCCAGCAGCCCGGGACAATACAATGAGCAGTTCTTC. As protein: CASSPGQYNEQFF.

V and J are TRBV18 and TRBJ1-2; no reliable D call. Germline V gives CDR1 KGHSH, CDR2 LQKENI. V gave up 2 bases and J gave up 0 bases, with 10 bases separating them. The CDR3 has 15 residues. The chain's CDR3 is CASSPDTDANYGYTF. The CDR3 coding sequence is TGTGCCAGCTCACCAGACACAGACGCTAACTATGGCTACACCTTC.

The CDR3 DNA reads TGTGCCAGCAGCCCGGAGATGAACACTGAAGCTTTCTTT. Translated: CASSPEMNTEAFF. The chain couples TRBV14 to TRBJ1-1; no definite D call. CDR1 is SGHDN, CDR2 FVKESK, per germline. Trimming stripped 4 bases from V and 0 bases from J, with 6 bases between. This CDR3 is 13 amino acids long.

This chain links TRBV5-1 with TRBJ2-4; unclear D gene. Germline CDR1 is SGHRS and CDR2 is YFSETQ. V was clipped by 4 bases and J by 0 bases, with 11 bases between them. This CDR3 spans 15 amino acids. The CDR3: CASSPWWLAKNIQYF. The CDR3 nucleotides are TGCGCCAGCAGCCCATGGTGGTTAGCCAAAAACATTCAGTACTTC.

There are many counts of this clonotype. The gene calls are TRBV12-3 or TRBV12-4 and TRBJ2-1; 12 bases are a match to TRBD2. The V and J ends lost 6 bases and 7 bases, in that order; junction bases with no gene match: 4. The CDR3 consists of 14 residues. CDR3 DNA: TGTGCCAGCAGCCTAGCGGGGGGGCCGAATGAGCAGTTCTTC. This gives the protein CASSLAGGPNEQFF.

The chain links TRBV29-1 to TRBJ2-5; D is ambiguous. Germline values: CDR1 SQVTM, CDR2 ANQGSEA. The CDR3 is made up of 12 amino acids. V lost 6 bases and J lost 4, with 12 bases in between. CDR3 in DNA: TGCAGCGTCCTCAGTGAGAGAGAGACCCAGTACTTC. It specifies CSVLSERETQYF. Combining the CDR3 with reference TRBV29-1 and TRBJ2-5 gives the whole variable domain SAVISQKPSRDICQRGTSLTIQCQVDSQVTMMFWYRQQPGQSLTLIATANQGSEATYESGFVIDKFPISRPNLTFSTLTVSNMSPEDSSIYLCSVLSERETQYFGPGTRLLVL.

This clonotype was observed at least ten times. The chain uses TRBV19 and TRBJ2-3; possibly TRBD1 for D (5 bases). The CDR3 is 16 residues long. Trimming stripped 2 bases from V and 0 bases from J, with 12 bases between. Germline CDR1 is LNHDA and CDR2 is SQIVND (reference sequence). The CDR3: CASSIRGFSSTDTQYF. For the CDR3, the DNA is TGTGCCAGTAGTATAAGGGGATTCTCTAGCACAGATACGCAGTATTTT. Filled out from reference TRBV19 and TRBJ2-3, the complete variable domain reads DGGITQSPKYLFRKEGQNVTLSCEQNLNHDAMYWYRQDPGQGLRLIYYSQIVNDFQKGDIAEGYSVSREKKESFPLTVTSAQKNPTAFYLCASSIRGFSSTDTQYFGPGTRLTVL.

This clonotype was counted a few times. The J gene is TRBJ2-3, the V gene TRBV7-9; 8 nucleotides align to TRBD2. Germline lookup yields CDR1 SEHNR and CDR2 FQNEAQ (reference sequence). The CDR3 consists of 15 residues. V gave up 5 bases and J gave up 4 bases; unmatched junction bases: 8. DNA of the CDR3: TGTGCCAGCAGCAAACCCGGGACTAGAGCAGATACGCAGTATTTT. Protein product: CASSKPGTRADTQYF.

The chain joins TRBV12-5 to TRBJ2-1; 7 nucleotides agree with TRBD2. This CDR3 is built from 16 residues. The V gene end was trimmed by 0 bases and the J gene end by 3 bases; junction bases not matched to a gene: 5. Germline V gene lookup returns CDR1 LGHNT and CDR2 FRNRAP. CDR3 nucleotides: TGTGCTAGTGGTTTGGTAGGCGGGAGCTTCTACAATGAGCAGTTCTTC. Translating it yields CASGLVGGSFYNEQFF.

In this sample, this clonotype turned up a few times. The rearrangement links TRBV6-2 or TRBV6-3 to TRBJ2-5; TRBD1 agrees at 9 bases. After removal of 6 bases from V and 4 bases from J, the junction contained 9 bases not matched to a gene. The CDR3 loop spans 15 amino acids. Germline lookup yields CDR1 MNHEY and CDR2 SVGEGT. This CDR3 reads CASSLGQGFRETQYF. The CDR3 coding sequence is TGTGCCAGCAGCCTGGGACAGGGATTTAGAGAGACCCAGTACTTC.

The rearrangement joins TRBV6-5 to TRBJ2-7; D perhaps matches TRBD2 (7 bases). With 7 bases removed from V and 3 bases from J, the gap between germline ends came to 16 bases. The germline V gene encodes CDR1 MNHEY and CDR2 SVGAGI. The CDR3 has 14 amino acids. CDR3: CASKKGEGVYEQYF. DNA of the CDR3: TGTGCCAGCAAAAAGGGGGAGGGTGTCTACGAGCAGTACTTC.

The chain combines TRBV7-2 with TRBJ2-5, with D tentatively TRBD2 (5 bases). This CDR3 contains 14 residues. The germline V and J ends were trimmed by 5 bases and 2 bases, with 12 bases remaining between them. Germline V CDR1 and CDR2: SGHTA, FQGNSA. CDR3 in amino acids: CASSRNRGQETQYF. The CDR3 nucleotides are TGTGCCAGCAGCCGAAACCGGGGTCAAGAGACCCAGTACTTC.

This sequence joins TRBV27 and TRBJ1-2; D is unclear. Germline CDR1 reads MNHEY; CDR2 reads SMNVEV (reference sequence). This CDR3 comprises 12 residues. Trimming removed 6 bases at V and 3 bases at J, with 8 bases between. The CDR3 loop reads CASRSVDYGYTF. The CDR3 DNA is TGTGCCAGCAGGAGTGTTGACTATGGCTACACCTTC.

This chain's CDR3 is CSATSGSNTEAFF. CDR3 in DNA: TGCAGTGCTACCTCAGGGTCGAACACTGAAGCTTTCTTT. This chain links TRBV20-1 with TRBJ1-1; TRBD1 is a possible D gene (5 bases). Germline V gene sequence: CDR1 DFQATT, CDR2 SNEGSKA (reference sequence). Trimming stripped 4 bases from V and 1 base from J, with 10 bases between. The CDR3 is made up of 13 amino acids.

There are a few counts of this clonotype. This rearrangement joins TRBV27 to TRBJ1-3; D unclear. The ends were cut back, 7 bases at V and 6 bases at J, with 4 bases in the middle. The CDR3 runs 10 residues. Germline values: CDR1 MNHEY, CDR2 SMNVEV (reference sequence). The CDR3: CASTLNTIYF. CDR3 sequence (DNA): TGTGCCAGCACCCTAAACACCATATATTTT.

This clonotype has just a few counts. CDR3 residues: CAWDGMNTEAFF. The CDR3 DNA is TGTGCCTGGGACGGCATGAACACTGAAGCTTTCTTT. This chain links TRBV30 with TRBJ1-1; the D is unclear. V was shortened by 5 bases and J by 0 bases, with 7 bases between the two germline ends. Germline CDR1 and CDR2: GTSNPN and SVGIG (reference sequence). The CDR3 spans 12 residues. The full variable domain, completed using reference TRBV30 and TRBJ1-1, is SQTIHQWPATLVQPVGSPLSLECTVEGTSNPNLYWYRQAAGRGLQLLFYSVGIGQISSEVPQNLSASRPQDRQFILSSKKLLLSDSGFYLCAWDGMNTEAFFGQGTRLTVV.

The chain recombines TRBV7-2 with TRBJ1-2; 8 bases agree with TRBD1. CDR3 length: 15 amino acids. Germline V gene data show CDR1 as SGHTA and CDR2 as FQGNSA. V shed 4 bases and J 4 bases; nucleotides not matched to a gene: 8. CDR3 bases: TGTGCCAGCAGCTCGGCGACAGGGGCGCTCTATGGCTACACCTTC. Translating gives CASSSATGALYGYTF.

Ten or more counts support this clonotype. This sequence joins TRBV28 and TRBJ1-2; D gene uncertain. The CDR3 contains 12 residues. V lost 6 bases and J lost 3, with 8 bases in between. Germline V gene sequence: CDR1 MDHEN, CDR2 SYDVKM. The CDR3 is CASSPRDYGYTF. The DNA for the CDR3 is TGTGCCAGCAGCCCCCGGGACTATGGCTACACCTTC.

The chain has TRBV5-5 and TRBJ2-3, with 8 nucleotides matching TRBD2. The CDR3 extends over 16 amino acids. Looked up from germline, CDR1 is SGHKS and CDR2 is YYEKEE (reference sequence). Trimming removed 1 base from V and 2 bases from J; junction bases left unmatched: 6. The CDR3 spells CASSLLSGGYTDTQYF. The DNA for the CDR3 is TGTGCCAGCAGCTTGTTATCGGGGGGGTACACAGATACGCAGTATTTT.

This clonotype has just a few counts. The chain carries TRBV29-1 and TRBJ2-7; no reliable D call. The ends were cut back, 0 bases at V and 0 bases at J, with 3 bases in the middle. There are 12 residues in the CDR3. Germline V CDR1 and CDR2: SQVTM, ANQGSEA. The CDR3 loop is CSVEDGSYEQYF. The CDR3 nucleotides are TGCAGCGTTGAAGATGGCTCCTACGAGCAGTACTTC.

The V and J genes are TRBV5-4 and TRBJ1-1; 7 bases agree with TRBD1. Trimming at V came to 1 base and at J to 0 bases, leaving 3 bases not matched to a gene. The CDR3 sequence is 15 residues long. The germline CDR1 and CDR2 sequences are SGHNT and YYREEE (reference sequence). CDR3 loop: CASSLSGQMNTEAFF. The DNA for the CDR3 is TGTGCCAGCAGCTTGTCGGGACAGATGAACACTGAAGCTTTCTTT.